Listed below are T cell receptor beta chains from one sample, sequenced in a study of monozygotic twins with inflammatory bowel disease. Each CDR3 protein gets one entry in TCRdb, which reprocessed the 5' RACE reads and gives no DNA. This repertoire includes around 220,000 distinct CDR3 sequences. The sequenced sample consisted of blood. The receptor source for this set is a human donor with ulcerative colitis or Crohn's disease, or a healthy co-twin of an affected twin (not recorded which). Each CDR3 is given with its conserved first and last residue.

>TRBJ2-2|TRBV4-2
CASSIGTSENTGELFF
>TRBJ2-2|TRBV12-5
CASGFSAGRPSENTGELFF
>TRBJ2-1|TRBV20-1
CSARISGGGEQFF
>TRBJ2-6|TRBV5-1
CASSLDRVDFSGANVLTF
>TRBJ1-2|TRBV7-9
CASSRLVTGITNYGYTF
>TRBJ2-3|TRBV20-1
CSARGGTATDTQYF
>TRBJ1-2|TRBV7-2
CASSPGGGPYGYTF
>TRBJ2-3|TRBV11-3
CASSLGASGTYGSDTQYF
>TRBJ2-1|TRBV19
CASMGQGLAGSYNEQFF
>TRBJ2-7|TRBV29-1
CSISPGGGANEQYF
>TRBJ2-3|TRBV6-2/TRBV6-3
CASRRLAGGGTQYF
>TRBJ2-2|TRBV4-1
CASSQDPSYGSGELFF
>TRBJ2-7|TRBV11-2
CASSLEDLYEQYF
>TRBJ1-1|TRBV10-3
CAITRQASNTEAFF
>TRBJ1-2|TRBV24-1
CATSEAGQGDYGYTF
>TRBJ1-5|TRBV19
CASSIDLGNQPQHF
>TRBJ2-3|TRBV9
CASSVGGAVTDTQYF
>TRBJ2-7|TRBV6-5
CASSNLGQGSYEQYF
>TRBJ1-1|TRBV20-1
CSARYPPGSPSGTEAFF
>TRBJ2-5|TRBV4-2
CASSPRLAGGPSVETQYF
>TRBJ2-6|TRBV29-1
CSVERPGANVLTF
>TRBJ2-2|TRBV12-3/TRBV12-4
CASRLGTGGTTGELFF
>TRBJ2-1|TRBV20-1
CSGEGSYNEQFF
>TRBJ2-5|TRBV24-1
CATSDGTSKTQYF
>TRBJ1-3|TRBV20-1
CSAGQGGNTIYF
>TRBJ2-1|TRBV28
CASSLSLAGAEQFF
>TRBJ2-5|TRBV18
CASSRDRGYTIQETQYF
>TRBJ1-1|TRBV30
CAWSVLGNTEAFF
>TRBJ2-7|TRBV5-6
CASSYTAYEQYF
>TRBJ2-3|TRBV5-1
CASSLGGQGLADPDTQYF
>TRBJ1-3|TRBV9
CASSVGGHSGNTIYF
>TRBJ2-3|TRBV3-1
CASSQPRGLTGTDTQYF
>TRBJ1-4|TRBV25-1
CASSEGSNEKLFF
>TRBJ1-1|TRBV27
CASSLSRTGFTEAFF
>TRBJ2-6|TRBV28
CASSLEGPGANVLTF
>TRBJ1-6|TRBV5-1
CASSFTGTRDSPLHF
>TRBJ2-2|TRBV27
CASTLGGPNTGELFF